This T cell receptor (beta chain) was documented in a study of T cell clonality in common variable immunodeficiency. Sequencing input was equivalent genomic DNA from CVID and controls. Data came from immunoSEQ multiplex PCR; TCRdb stores just in-frame clones and leaves some out. This sample comprises about 52,000 clones, none seen once only. This clone was observed many times. Its target is unknown. Study results and limitations: In common variable immunodeficiency, TCR beta chains reportedly carried fewer deletions and N-nucleotide insertions. CVID subjects shared fewer TCRbeta clones than healthy controls did.

The sample was peripheral blood mononuclear cells. The receptor was derived from a person aged 18-69 years in good health.

Partial CDR3 DNA: TGTGCCAGCAGTTTAGTCCAGGGGAATCGGTATGAG. It translates to CASSLVQGNRYE. The entire CDR3 reads CASSLVQGNRYEQFF. This rearrangement joins TRBV12-3 or TRBV12-4 to TRBJ2-1, with a weak D call TRBD1 (6 bases). The CDR3 end falls 3 residues outside the read, so it is completed with the germline J gene. Trimming pared 1 base from V and 8 bases from J, leaving 15 bases between. The CDR3 extends over 15 amino acids.